This TCR beta chain was found in a study of blood T cell repertoires in COVID-19. Across the study: The analysed material was cDNA or gDNA that came from T cells, B-cell-depleted T cells, or PBMCs.

Germline CDR1 and CDR2: SGHTA and FQGNSA. The CDR3 is 18 residues long. V was clipped by 5 bases and J by 2 bases, with 19 bases between them. Using immunoSEQ multiplex PCR, the repertoire was profiled, and TCRdb retains in-frame clones only, with some absent. In the table there are 150,000 to 200,000 clones, 94% of which are singletons. The Seattle patients, enrolled during active infection, were followed longitudinally. V is TRBV7-2 and J is TRBJ1-6, with D possibly matching TRBD1 (6 bases). The sequencing input was peripheral blood. The TCR comes from a young man with COVID-19, enrolled during active disease. As DNA, the CDR3 is TGTGCCAGCAGCCCCCGATGGGACAACGATCCCTATAATTCACCCCTCCACTTT. Translated: CASSPRWDNDPYNSPLHF.